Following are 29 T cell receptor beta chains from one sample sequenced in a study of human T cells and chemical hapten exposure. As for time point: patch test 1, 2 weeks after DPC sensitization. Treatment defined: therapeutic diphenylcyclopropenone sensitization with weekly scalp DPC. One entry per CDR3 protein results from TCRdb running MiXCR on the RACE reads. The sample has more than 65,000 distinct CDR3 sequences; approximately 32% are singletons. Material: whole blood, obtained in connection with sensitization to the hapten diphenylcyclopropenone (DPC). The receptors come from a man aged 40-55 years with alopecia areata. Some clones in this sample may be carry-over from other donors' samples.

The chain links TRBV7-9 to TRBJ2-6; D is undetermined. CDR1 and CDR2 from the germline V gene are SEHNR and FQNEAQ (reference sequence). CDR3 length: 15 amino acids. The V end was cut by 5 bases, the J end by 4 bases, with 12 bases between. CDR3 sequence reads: CASSARAWGANVLTF. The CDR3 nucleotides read TGTGCCAGCAGCGCTAGGGCGTGGGGGGCCAACGTCCTGACTTTC.

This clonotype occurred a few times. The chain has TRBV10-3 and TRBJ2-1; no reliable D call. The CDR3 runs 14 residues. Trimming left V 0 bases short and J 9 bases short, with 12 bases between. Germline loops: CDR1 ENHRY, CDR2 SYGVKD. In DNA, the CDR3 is TGTGCCATCAGTGAGTCGACTCGAGGACCTGAGCAGTTCTTC. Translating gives CAISESTRGPEQFF.

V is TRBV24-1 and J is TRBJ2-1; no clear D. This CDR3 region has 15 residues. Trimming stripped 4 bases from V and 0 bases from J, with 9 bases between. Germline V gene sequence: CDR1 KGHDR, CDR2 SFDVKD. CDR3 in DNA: TGTGCCACCAGTGAAGCAGGAGCCTCCTACAATGAGCAGTTCTTC. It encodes CATSEAGASYNEQFF.

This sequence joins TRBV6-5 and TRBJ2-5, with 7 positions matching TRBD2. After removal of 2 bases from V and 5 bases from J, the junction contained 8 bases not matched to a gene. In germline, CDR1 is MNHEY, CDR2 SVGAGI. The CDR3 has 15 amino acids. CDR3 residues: CASSYIVGGPETQYF. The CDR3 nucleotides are TGTGCCAGCAGTTACATTGTGGGAGGGCCGGAGACCCAGTACTTC.

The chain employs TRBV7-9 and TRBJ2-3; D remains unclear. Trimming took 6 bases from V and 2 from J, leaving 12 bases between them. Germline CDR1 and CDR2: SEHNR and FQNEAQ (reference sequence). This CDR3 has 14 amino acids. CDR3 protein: CASSKVGYTDTQYF. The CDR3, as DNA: TGTGCCAGCAGTAAGGTGGGGTACACAGATACGCAGTATTTT.

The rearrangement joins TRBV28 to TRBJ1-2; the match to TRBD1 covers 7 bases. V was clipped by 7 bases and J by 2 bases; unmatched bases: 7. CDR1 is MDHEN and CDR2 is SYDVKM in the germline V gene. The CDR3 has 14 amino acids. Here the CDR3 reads CASTKPGQNYGYTF. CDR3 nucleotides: TGTGCCAGCACTAAACCGGGACAGAACTATGGCTACACCTTC.

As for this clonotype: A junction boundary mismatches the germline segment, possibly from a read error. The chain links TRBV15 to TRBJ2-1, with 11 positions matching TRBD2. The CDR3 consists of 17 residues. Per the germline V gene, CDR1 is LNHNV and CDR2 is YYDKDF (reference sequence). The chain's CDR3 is CATSRDRDSGRAHEQLF. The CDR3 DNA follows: TGTGCCACCAGCAGAGATCGGGATAGCGGGAGGGCCCATGAGCAGCTCTTC.

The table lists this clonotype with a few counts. The CDR3 nucleotides read TGTGCCAGCAGCTTTGGCAGTTCGGGAGGACCCCAGCATTTT. It codes for CASSFGSSGGPQHF. This chain connects TRBV5-6 to TRBJ1-5; D is unclear. Looked up from germline, CDR1 is SGHDT and CDR2 is YYEEEE. The CDR3 covers 14 residues. V lost 2 bases and J lost 10, with 16 bases in between.

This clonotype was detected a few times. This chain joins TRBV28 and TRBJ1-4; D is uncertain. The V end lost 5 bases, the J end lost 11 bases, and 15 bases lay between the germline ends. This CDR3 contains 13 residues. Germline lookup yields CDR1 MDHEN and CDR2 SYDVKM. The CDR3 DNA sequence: TGTGCCAGCAGTCCCCGGGCGCCAGCTAAACTGTTTTTT. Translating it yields CASSPRAPAKLFF.

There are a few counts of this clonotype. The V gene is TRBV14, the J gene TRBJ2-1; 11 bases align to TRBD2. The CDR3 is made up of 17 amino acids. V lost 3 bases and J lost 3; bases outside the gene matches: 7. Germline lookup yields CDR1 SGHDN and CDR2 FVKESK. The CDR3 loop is CASSHRLAGFGYNEQFF. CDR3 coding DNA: TGTGCCAGCAGCCACAGACTAGCGGGATTCGGCTACAATGAGCAGTTCTTC.

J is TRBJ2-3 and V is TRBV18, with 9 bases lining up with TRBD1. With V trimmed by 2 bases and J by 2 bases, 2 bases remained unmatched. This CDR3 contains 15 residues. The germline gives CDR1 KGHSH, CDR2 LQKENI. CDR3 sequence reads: CASSPRDRDTDTQYF. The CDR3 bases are TGTGCCAGCTCACCAAGGGACAGGGACACAGATACGCAGTATTTT.

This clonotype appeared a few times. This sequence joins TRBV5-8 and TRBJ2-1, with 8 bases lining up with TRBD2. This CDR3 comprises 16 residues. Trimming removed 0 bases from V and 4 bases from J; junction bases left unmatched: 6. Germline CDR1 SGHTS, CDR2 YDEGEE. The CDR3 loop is CASSLVAGRGYNEQFF. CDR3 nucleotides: TGTGCCAGCAGCTTGGTAGCGGGACGAGGATACAATGAGCAGTTCTTC.

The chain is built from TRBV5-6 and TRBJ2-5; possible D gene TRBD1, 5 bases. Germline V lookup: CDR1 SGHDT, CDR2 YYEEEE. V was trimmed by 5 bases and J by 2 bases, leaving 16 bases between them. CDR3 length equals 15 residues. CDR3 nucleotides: TGTGCCAGCAGTCCTTTCGGACAAGAACAAGAGACCCAGTACTTC. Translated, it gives CASSPFGQEQETQYF.

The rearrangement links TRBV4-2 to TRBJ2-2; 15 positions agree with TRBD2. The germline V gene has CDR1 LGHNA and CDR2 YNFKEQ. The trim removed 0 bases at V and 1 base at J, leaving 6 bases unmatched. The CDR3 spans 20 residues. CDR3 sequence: CASSQDRGLAGGKNTGELFF. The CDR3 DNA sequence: TGTGCCAGCAGCCAAGATCGAGGACTAGCGGGAGGGAAGAACACCGGGGAGCTGTTTTTT.

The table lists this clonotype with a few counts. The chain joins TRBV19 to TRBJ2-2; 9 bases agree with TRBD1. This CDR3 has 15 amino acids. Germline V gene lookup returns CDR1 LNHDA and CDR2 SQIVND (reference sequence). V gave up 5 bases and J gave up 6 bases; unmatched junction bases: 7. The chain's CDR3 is CASSSTGGLPGELFF. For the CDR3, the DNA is TGTGCCAGTAGTTCAACAGGGGGCTTACCCGGGGAGCTGTTTTTT.

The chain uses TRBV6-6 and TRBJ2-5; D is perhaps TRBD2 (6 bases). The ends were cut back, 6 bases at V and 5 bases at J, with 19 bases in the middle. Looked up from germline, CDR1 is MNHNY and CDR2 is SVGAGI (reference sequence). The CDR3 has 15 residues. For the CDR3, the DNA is TGTGCCAGCAGGGACCGACTAGATGGGAGGGAGACCCAGTACTTC. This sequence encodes CASRDRLDGRETQYF.

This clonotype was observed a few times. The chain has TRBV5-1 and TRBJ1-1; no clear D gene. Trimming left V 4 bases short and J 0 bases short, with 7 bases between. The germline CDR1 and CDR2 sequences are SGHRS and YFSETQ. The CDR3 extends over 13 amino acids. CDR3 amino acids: CASSRTMNTEAFF. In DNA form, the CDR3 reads TGCGCCAGCAGCCGGACTATGAACACTGAAGCTTTCTTT.

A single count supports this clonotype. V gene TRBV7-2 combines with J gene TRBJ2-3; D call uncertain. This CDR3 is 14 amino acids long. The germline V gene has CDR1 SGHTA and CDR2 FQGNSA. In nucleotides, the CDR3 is TGTGAAAGCAGCTTAGCCCCTAGCACAGATACGCAGTATTTT. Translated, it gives CESSLAPSTDTQYF.

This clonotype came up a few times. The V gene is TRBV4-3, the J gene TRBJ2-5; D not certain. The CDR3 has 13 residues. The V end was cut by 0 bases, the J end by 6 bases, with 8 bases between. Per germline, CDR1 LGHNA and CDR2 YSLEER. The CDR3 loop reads CASSQDQSQTQYF. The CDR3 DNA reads TGCGCCAGCAGCCAAGATCAATCCCAGACCCAGTACTTC.

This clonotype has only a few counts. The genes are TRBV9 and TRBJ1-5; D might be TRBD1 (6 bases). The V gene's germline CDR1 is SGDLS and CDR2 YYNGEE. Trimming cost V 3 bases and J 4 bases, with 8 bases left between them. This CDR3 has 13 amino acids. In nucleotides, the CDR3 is TGTGCCAGCAGCGAAGGGGGAAATCAGCCCCAGCATTTT. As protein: CASSEGGNQPQHF.

Written as DNA, the CDR3 is TGTGCCAGCAGCTTAGACAGGGGCTTGTCGACTGAAGCTTTCTTT. It translates to CASSLDRGLSTEAFF. The chain combines TRBV7-9 with TRBJ1-1; 7 bases are a match to TRBD1. The CDR3 spans 15 residues. The trim removed 1 base at V and 5 bases at J, leaving 7 bases unmatched. The V gene's germline CDR1 is SEHNR and CDR2 FQNEAQ (reference sequence).

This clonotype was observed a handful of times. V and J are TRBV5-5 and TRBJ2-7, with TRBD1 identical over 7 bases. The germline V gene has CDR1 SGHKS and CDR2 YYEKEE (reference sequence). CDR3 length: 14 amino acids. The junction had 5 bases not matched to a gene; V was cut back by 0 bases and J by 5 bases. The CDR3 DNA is TGTGCCAGCAGCTTGGTGACAGGGCTGGACGAGCAGTACTTC. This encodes CASSLVTGLDEQYF.

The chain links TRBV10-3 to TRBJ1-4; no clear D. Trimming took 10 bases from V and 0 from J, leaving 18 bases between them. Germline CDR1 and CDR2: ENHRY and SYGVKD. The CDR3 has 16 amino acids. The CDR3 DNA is TGTGCCACCACCGCTGGGATCGGGGCAACTAATGAAAAACTGTTTTTT. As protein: CATTAGIGATNEKLFF.

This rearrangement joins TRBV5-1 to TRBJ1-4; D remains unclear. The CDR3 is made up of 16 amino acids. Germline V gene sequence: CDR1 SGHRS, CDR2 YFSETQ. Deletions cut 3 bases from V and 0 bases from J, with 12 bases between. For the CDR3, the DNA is TGCGCCAGCAGCTGGGGTGGACTTGCAACTAATGAAAAACTGTTTTTT. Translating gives CASSWGGLATNEKLFF.

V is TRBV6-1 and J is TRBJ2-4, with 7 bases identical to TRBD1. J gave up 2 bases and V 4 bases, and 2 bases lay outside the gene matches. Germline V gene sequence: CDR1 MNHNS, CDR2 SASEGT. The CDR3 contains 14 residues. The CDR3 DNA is TGTGCCAGCAGTGTGACAGGGACCAAAAACATTCAGTACTTC. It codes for CASSVTGTKNIQYF.

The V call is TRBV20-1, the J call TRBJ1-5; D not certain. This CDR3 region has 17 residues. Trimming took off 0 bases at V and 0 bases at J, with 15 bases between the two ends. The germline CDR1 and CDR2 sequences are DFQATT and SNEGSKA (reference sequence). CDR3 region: CSARDSLRAGSNQPQHF. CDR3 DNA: TGCAGTGCTAGAGACTCCCTTCGGGCAGGTAGCAATCAGCCCCAGCATTTT.

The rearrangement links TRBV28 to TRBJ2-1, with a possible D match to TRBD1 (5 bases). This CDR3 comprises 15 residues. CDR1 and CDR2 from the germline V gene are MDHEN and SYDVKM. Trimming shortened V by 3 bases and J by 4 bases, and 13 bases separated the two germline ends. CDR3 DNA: TGTGCCAGCAGTTTTCGCGACAGCAGATACAATGAGCAGTTCTTC. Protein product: CASSFRDSRYNEQFF.

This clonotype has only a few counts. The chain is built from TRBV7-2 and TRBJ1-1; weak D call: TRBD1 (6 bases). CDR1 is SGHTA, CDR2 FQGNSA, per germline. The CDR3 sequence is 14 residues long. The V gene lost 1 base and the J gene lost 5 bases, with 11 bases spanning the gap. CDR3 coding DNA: TGTGCCAGCAGCTTAGTCACAGGGCTGACTGAAGCTTTCTTT. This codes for CASSLVTGLTEAFF.

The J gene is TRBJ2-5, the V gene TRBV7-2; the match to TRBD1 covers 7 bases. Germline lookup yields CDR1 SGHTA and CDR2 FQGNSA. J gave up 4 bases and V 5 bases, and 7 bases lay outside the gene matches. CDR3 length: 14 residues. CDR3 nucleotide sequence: TGTGCCAGCAGCCGCCTCGGGGACAGAGAGACCCAGTACTTC. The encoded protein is CASSRLGDRETQYF.